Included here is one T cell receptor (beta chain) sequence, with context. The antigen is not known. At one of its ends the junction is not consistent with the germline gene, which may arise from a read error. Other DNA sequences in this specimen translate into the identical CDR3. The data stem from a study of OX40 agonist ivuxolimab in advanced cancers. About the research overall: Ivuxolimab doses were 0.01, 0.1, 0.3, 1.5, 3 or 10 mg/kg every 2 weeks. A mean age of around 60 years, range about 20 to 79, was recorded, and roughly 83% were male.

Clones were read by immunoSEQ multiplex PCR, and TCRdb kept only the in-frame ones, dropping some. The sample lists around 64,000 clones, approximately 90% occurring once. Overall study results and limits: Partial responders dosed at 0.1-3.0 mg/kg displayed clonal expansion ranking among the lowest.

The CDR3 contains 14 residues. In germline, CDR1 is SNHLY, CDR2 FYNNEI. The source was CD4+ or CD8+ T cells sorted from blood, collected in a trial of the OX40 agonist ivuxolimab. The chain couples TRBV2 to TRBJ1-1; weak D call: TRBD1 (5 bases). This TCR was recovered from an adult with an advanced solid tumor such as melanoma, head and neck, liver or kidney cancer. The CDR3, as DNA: TGTGCTAGCATTCTGCAGGGATCGAACACTGAAGCTTTCTTT. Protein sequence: CASILQGSNTEAFF.